These T cell receptor beta chains were read from a single sample in a study of cytomegalovirus exposure and HLA in healthy donors. Sequenced by immunoSEQ multiplex PCR; TCRdb stores in-frame clones only, minus some. The data contain about 130,000 clones, 80% of them singletons. The sequencing sample was made of PBMCs. All receptors come from a man aged 25-40 years in good health. The CDR3 runs from the conserved cysteine through the conserved F or W. D genes are given only for firm matches. Clone size appears in some rows only: once, few, many, or a class for an expanded clone.

DNA	CDR3	D	size	V	J
TGTGCCATCAGTGAGCAGGACAGGGGCCCGAATGAGCAGTTCTTC	CAISEQDRGPNEQFF	TRBD1	once	TRBV10-3	TRBJ2-1
TGTGCCAGTAGTACGACCCCGGCAGGGGTAGGTGGCTACACCTTC	CASSTTPAGVGGYTF	.	.	TRBV19	TRBJ1-2
TGTGCCAGCAGAGTCAGGGACTATTACGAGCAGTACTTC	CASRVRDYYEQYF	TRBD2	.	TRBV28	TRBJ2-7
TGCGCCAGCAGGGGGACTAGCGGGAGGGCGCCCCAAGAGACCCAGTACTTC	CASRGTSGRAPQETQYF	TRBD2	.	TRBV5-1	TRBJ2-5
TGTGCCAGCAGCAAAGGACAGGGGGCCTCTGGAAACACCATATATTTT	CASSKGQGASGNTIYF	.	.	TRBV21-1	TRBJ1-3
TGTTCCAGCAGCCCCGACAGGGGGCTTAGCACTGAAGCTTTCTTT	CSSSPDRGLSTEAFF	TRBD1	.	TRBV7-9	TRBJ1-1
TGTGCCAGCAGGAGTGACAATAACTATGGCTACACCTTC	CASRSDNNYGYTF	.	.	TRBV2	TRBJ1-2
TGTGCCAGCAGCTCGGACTTAATGCGGACTGAAGCTTTCTTT	CASSSDLMRTEAFF	.	many	TRBV7-9	TRBJ1-1
TGTGCCAGCATCCGGACAGGCAATAATGAAAAACTGTTTTTT	CASIRTGNNEKLFF	TRBD1	.	TRBV5-6	TRBJ1-4
TGTGCCTGGAGTAAAGGCGGGAGACCGTTCTTC	CAWSKGGRPFF	TRBD2	.	TRBV30	TRBJ2-1
TGTGCCAGCAGCTTACGGGCGGGAGGTCCCGAGCAGTACTTC	CASSLRAGGPEQYF	TRBD2	.	TRBV11-2	TRBJ2-7
TGTGCCAGCAGCGTCTCACGTCGACAGGTGCGCCCTGGGGACACTGAAGCTTTCTTT	CASSVSRRQVRPGDTEAFF	.	.	TRBV9	TRBJ1-1
TGTGCCACCAGCAGAACGGCGGGCGGTGGTGGGGAAAAACTGTTTTTT	CATSRTAGGGGEKLFF	.	.	TRBV15	TRBJ1-4
TGTGCCAGCAGTCTCCTCCCCCCCTCAGGCTTACCCTACGAGCAGTACTTC	CASSLLPPSGLPYEQYF	.	.	TRBV19	TRBJ2-7
TGTGCCAGCAGCAAATCGGGAGGGAGCGGCGAGCAGTACTTC	CASSKSGGSGEQYF	TRBD2	.	TRBV11-2	TRBJ2-7
TGTGCCAGCTCACCACCCAACAAGCAAGAGACCCAGTACTTC	CASSPPNKQETQYF	.	.	TRBV18	TRBJ2-5